The 9 T cell receptor beta chains below were found in one sample sequenced in a study of T cell repertoires in cytomegalovirus infection. MiXCR, applied by TCRdb to the reads, yields one record per CDR3 protein. The table includes approximately 490,000 distinct CDR3 sequences, approximately 11% detected once. The sequenced sample was PBMCs. The receptor source for this set is a human donor in good health (CMV status not recorded). Some clones in this sample may be carry-over from other donors' samples.

This clonotype was seen many times. The chain couples TRBV20-1 to TRBJ2-3; 8 bases fit TRBD1. V gave up 5 bases and J gave up 3 bases; unmatched junction bases: 16. This CDR3 region has 17 residues. Germline CDR1 and CDR2: DFQATT and SNEGSKA (reference sequence). The CDR3 region is CSAEPRTGNVITDTQYF. The DNA for the CDR3 is TGCAGTGCTGAGCCCCGGACAGGGAATGTCATTACAGATACGCAGTATTTT.

The rearrangement links TRBV20-1 to TRBJ2-2; no clear D gene. Germline values: CDR1 DFQATT, CDR2 SNEGSKA (reference sequence). There are 11 residues in the CDR3. Trimming took 1 base from V and 7 from J, leaving 4 bases between them. The CDR3 sequence: CSARAGGELFF. CDR3 bases: TGCAGTGCTAGAGCTGGCGGGGAGCTGTTTTTT.

This clonotype was seen repeatedly, ten times or more. This chain links TRBV7-2 with TRBJ2-5; the match to TRBD2 covers 8 bases. The V and J ends lost 3 bases and 3 bases, in that order; junction bases with no gene match: 18. The CDR3 totals 19 residues. In germline, CDR1 is SGHTA, CDR2 FQGNSA. The CDR3 DNA follows: TGTGCCAGCAGCTTTTGGACGGGACCGACAAGCGGGAGTAAAGAGACCCAGTACTTC. Amino acid sequence: CASSFWTGPTSGSKETQYF.

This clonotype occurred a few times. This chain links TRBV20-1 with TRBJ1-5; 8 positions agree with TRBD1. The germline V gene encodes CDR1 DFQATT and CDR2 SNEGSKA (reference sequence). With V trimmed by 0 bases and J by 2 bases, 9 bases remained unmatched. The CDR3 is made up of 17 amino acids. CDR3 in DNA: TGCAGTGCTAGAGATGTAGACAGGGGCAGGGGCAATCAGCCCCAGCATTTT. This encodes CSARDVDRGRGNQPQHF.

In regard to this clonotype: This could be a read error, since a much larger clone is one nucleotide away. The gene calls are TRBV12-3 or TRBV12-4 and TRBJ2-1, with D tentatively TRBD1 or TRBD2 (5 bases each). This CDR3 is built from 15 residues. With 5 bases removed from V and 2 bases from J, the gap between germline ends came to 13 bases. CDR3 residues: CASSGDGVTYNEQFF. CDR3 sequence (DNA): TGTGCCAGCAGTGGGGACGGGGTAACCTACAATGAGCAGTTCTTC.

Many counts were recorded for this clonotype. The J gene is TRBJ2-1, the V gene TRBV12-3 or TRBV12-4, with 12 bases aligning to TRBD1. The CDR3 length is 15 residues. V was pared by 5 bases and J by 7 bases, with 6 bases of the junction left unmatched. The CDR3: CASSVRDRGLNEQFF. Written as DNA, the CDR3 is TGTGCCAGCAGTGTCCGGGACAGGGGGCTGAATGAGCAGTTCTTC.

This clonotype was recorded at least ten times. The chain carries TRBV6-1 and TRBJ1-1; 9 nucleotides align to TRBD1. Germline V gene data show CDR1 as MNHNS and CDR2 as SASEGT. Unmatched junction bases numbered 10, after V lost 5 bases and J lost 6 bases. The CDR3 extends over 15 amino acids. CDR3 sequence: CASSTRDRGVAEAFF. DNA for the CDR3: TGTGCCAGCAGTACCCGAGACAGGGGGGTCGCTGAAGCTTTCTTT.

There are many counts of this clonotype. The chain recombines TRBV5-1 with TRBJ1-1; 8 bases match TRBD1. The CDR3 totals 17 residues. V was pared by 0 bases and J by 5 bases, with 12 bases of the junction left unmatched. Germline values: CDR1 SGHRS, CDR2 YFSETQ. The CDR3 here is CASSLVPVRTGNTEAFF. The CDR3 DNA sequence: TGCGCCAGCAGCTTGGTTCCCGTACGGACAGGGAATACTGAAGCTTTCTTT.

This clonotype came up many times. The rearrangement joins TRBV30 to TRBJ2-3; 12 positions match TRBD1. Germline trimming cut 3 bases from V and 6 bases from J; bases unmatched to any gene: 7. Looked up from germline, CDR1 is GTSNPN and CDR2 is SVGIG (reference sequence). The CDR3 totals 15 residues. CDR3 amino acids: CAWSRGQGASDTQYF. Here the CDR3 DNA reads TGTGCCTGGAGCAGGGGACAGGGGGCGTCGGATACGCAGTATTTT.